These 15 T cell receptor beta chains came from one sample sequenced in a study of beta chain features in type 1 diabetes. Study-level points and caveats: There was a moderate but significant shortening of TCRB CDR3s in all four CD4+ subsets of Type 1 diabetes patients.

The antigens of these receptors remain unknown. The study reverse transcribed the entire isolated RNA, so it sequenced expressed TCRB transcripts. Here immunoSEQ multiplex PCR was the method, and the copy in TCRdb shows in-frame clones only, minus some. The sample consists of hundreds of thousands of clones, about 14% of them appearing once. The sample comprised naive CD4+ T cells from blood. The receptors come from a young man with type 1 diabetes.

This clone was found a few times. V gene TRBV6-4 combines with J gene TRBJ2-1; 13 bases agree with TRBD2. The germline V gene encodes CDR1 MRHNA and CDR2 SNTAGT. Trimming took 6 bases from V and 6 from J; bases not matched to a gene: 5. This CDR3 is 15 amino acids long. CDR3 residues: CASSPGLAGANEQFF. The CDR3 bases are TGTGCCAGCAGCCCCGGACTAGCGGGAGCCAATGAGCAGTTCTTC.

This clone has a handful of counts. The same CDR3 is also encoded by other DNA sequences in this sample. This chain connects TRBV28 to TRBJ2-6; D not resolved. Germline CDR1 reads MDHEN; CDR2 reads SYDVKM. V lost 6 bases and J lost 0, with 0 bases in between. The CDR3 spans 12 residues. The CDR3 coding sequence is TGTGCCAGCAGCTCTGGGGCCAACGTCCTGACTTTC. It is translated as CASSSGANVLTF.

This clone has just a few counts. The CDR3 DNA reads as TGTGCCTGGACCCCTGGGAGGGGCATCTACGAGCAGTACTTC. As protein: CAWTPGRGIYEQYF. The V call is TRBV30, the J call TRBJ2-7; 7 positions match TRBD2. There are 14 residues in the CDR3. Germline CDR1 reads GTSNPN; CDR2 reads SVGIG (reference sequence). The J segment lost 3 bases and the V segment lost 4 bases, leaving 9 bases of the junction unmatched.

This chain links TRBV30 with TRBJ2-2; D possibly corresponds to TRBD2 (6 bases). The CDR3 consists of 15 residues. The V gene lost 1 base and the J gene lost 0 bases, with 9 bases spanning the gap. Germline V gives CDR1 GTSNPN, CDR2 SVGIG (reference sequence). CDR3 in DNA: TGTGCCTGGAGTGAGGGACTCTCGAACACCGGGGAGCTGTTTTTT. Its translation: CAWSEGLSNTGELFF.

V is TRBV5-1 and J is TRBJ2-1; possibly TRBD1 for D (5 bases). Looked up from germline, CDR1 is SGHRS and CDR2 is YFSETQ. Trimming took off 4 bases at V and 1 base at J, with 9 bases between the two ends. The CDR3 runs 14 residues. In DNA, the CDR3 is TGCGCCAGCAGCGAAGACAGATCCTACAATGAGCAGTTCTTC. It codes for CASSEDRSYNEQFF. Supplemented by reference TRBV5-1 and TRBJ2-1, the full variable domain reads KAGVTQTPRYLIKTRGQQVTLSCSPISGHRSVSWYQQTPGQGLQFLFEYFSETQRNKGNFPGRFSGRQFSNSRSEMNVSTLELGDSALYLCASSEDRSYNEQFFGPGTRLTVL.

This chain joins TRBV18 and TRBJ2-3; no definite D call. V lost 2 bases, J lost 6 bases, and 12 bases lay in between. Germline CDR1 KGHSH, CDR2 LQKENI. The CDR3 consists of 14 residues. The CDR3 protein is CASSPGTSMDTQYF. In nucleotides, the CDR3 is TGTGCCAGCTCACCAGGCACGTCCATGGATACGCAGTATTTT.

A few counts support this clone. This sequence joins TRBV11-2 and TRBJ2-1, with 7 bases fitting TRBD1. Germline CDR1 is SGHAT and CDR2 is FQNNGV. The V gene end was trimmed by 4 bases and the J gene end by 2 bases; junction bases not matched to a gene: 8. The CDR3 consists of 16 residues. The chain's CDR3 is CASSSLQGSTYNEQFF. For the CDR3, the DNA is TGTGCCAGCAGCTCGCTACAGGGGTCTACCTACAATGAGCAGTTCTTC.

V gene TRBV14 combines with J gene TRBJ2-2; a possible D gene is TRBD1 (5 bases). CDR3 length: 18 residues. Germline loops: CDR1 SGHDN, CDR2 FVKESK. V lost 0 bases and J lost 1, with 15 bases in between. The CDR3 reads CASSQDKGLVLNTGELFF. DNA of the CDR3: TGTGCCAGCAGCCAAGATAAGGGGCTAGTGTTGAACACCGGGGAGCTGTTTTTT.

This clone occurred a few times. J is TRBJ2-5 and V is TRBV5-1, with TRBD1 matching 9 bases. V lost 4 bases to trimming and J lost 5 bases; unmatched junction nucleotides: 6. Germline V gives CDR1 SGHRS, CDR2 YFSETQ. The CDR3 length is 14 residues. This CDR3 reads CASSTGTGKETQYF. The CDR3 nucleotides are TGCGCCAGCAGCACAGGGACAGGGAAGGAGACCCAGTACTTC.

V and J are TRBV13 and TRBJ2-5; possibly TRBD1 or TRBD2 for D (6 bases each). The CDR3 has 15 residues. Between the trimmed V and J ends, which lost 4 bases and 0 bases, there was a span of 12 bases. Germline V gives CDR1 PRHDT, CDR2 FYEKMQ (reference sequence). The CDR3: CASSSLGGYQETQYF. The CDR3 bases are TGTGCCAGCAGCTCGTTGGGGGGCTACCAAGAGACCCAGTACTTC. Combining the CDR3 with reference TRBV13 and TRBJ2-5 gives the whole variable domain AAGVIQSPRHLIKEKRETATLKCYPIPRHDTVYWYQQGPGQDPQFLISFYEKMQSDKGSIPDRFSAQQFSDYHSELNMSSLELGDSALYFCASSSLGGYQETQYFGPGTRLLVL.

The rearrangement uses TRBV28 and TRBJ2-2; D is unresolved. Germline CDR1 MDHEN, CDR2 SYDVKM. CDR3 length: 14 amino acids. The V end was cut by 6 bases, the J end by 1 base, with 9 bases between. CDR3 region: CASRSSGNTGELFF. CDR3 sequence (DNA): TGTGCCAGCAGATCCTCGGGGAACACCGGGGAGCTGTTTTTT. The variable domain in full, completed from reference TRBV28 and TRBJ2-2, reads DVKVTQSSRYLVKRTGEKVFLECVQDMDHENMFWYRQDPGLGLRLIYFSYDVKMKEKGDIPEGYSVSREKKERFSLILESASTNQTSMYLCASRSSGNTGELFFGEGSRLTVL.

V and J are TRBV9 and TRBJ2-3; 15 positions agree with TRBD2. The CDR3 contains 13 residues. Germline V CDR1 and CDR2: SGDLS, YYNGEE. The J segment lost 7 bases and the V segment lost 7 bases, leaving 1 base of the junction unmatched. The CDR3 loop reads CASGTSGGYTQYF. CDR3 DNA: TGTGCCAGCGGGACTAGCGGGGGGTATACGCAGTATTTT.

A few counts support this clone. The J gene is TRBJ2-7, the V gene TRBV19, with 9 positions matching TRBD1. The CDR3 is 14 residues long. Germline values: CDR1 LNHDA, CDR2 SQIVND (reference sequence). V shed 5 bases and J 3 bases; nucleotides not matched to a gene: 5. This CDR3 reads CASSPRTGVYEQYF. CDR3 nucleotides: TGTGCCAGTAGTCCCCGGACAGGGGTCTACGAGCAGTACTTC.

In its sample, this clone was seen a few times. The genes are TRBV30 and TRBJ1-2; D gene ambiguous. Germline V gene lookup returns CDR1 GTSNPN and CDR2 SVGIG (reference sequence). The CDR3 runs 14 residues. V was cut by 4 bases and J by 5 bases, with 17 bases left in between. The CDR3 DNA follows: TGTGCCTGGATCTCTTTCCGGGCCTCGTATGGCTACACCTTC. This gives the protein CAWISFRASYGYTF.

The genes are TRBV25-1 and TRBJ2-1; TRBD1 matches 9 bases. Germline CDR1 MGHDK, CDR2 SYGVNS. The CDR3 consists of 16 residues. Trimming cost V 3 bases and J 7 bases; bases outside gene matches: 10. CDR3 sequence (DNA): TGTGCCAGCAGTGAGACTCCGGGACAGGGCGGGAATGAGCAGTTCTTC. It specifies CASSETPGQGGNEQFF. Based on the CDR3 plus reference TRBV25-1 and TRBJ2-1, the full variable domain is EADIYQTPRYLVIGTGKKITLECSQTMGHDKMYWYQQDPGMELHLIHYSYGVNSTEKGDLSSESTVSRIRTEHFPLTLESARPSHTSQYLCASSETPGQGGNEQFFGPGTRLTVL.